This T cell receptor beta chain is from a study of monozygotic twins with inflammatory bowel disease. Germline V gene sequence: CDR1 GTSNPN, CDR2 SVGIG (reference sequence). CDR3 length: 15 amino acids. Following a re-call of the 5' RACE reads, TCRdb has one entry per CDR3 protein and lacks DNA. Recorded here are fewer than 450,000 distinct CDR3 sequences; the top ten clones represent around 2.6%. The sequence was obtained from a human donor with ulcerative colitis or Crohn's disease, or a healthy co-twin of an affected twin (not recorded which). What was sequenced was blood. The rearrangement joins TRBV30 to TRBJ1-5; TCRdb gives TRBD1 as the D gene, but with no DNA this cannot be confirmed. This CDR3 reads CAWSVGGLRNQPQHF.